This is a list of T cell receptor beta chains from one sample in a study of OX40 agonist ivuxolimab in advanced cancers. TCRdb's copy holds only in-frame clones and misses some; the assay was immunoSEQ multiplex PCR. This table holds 70,000 to 80,000 clones, 90% to 95% found once. Here the sequenced sample was CD4+ or CD8+ T cells sorted from blood, taken in a trial of the OX40 agonist ivuxolimab. Receptors originate from an adult with an advanced solid tumor such as melanoma, head and neck, liver or kidney cancer. Each CDR3 is given with its conserved first and last residue. The D gene is left open where the match is weak. Size is omitted from some rows. Given values are once, few, many or a class for expanded clones.

V	size	D	J	CDR3	DNA
TRBV14	-	-	TRBJ2-1	CASSQESRIVRDNEQFF	TGTGCCAGCAGCCAAGAGAGCCGAATTGTGAGGGACAATGAGCAGTTCTTC
TRBV11-2	-	-	TRBJ2-7	CASSLGLTYEQYF	TGTGCCAGCAGCTTAGGACTCACCTACGAGCAGTACTTC
TRBV4-2	-	-	TRBJ1-3	CASSQDWRNSGNTIYF	TGTGCCAGCAGCCAAGATTGGAGGAACTCTGGAAACACCATATATTTT
TRBV9	few	-	TRBJ1-1	CASKRPDETEAFF	TGTGCCAGCAAACGTCCGGATGAGACTGAAGCTTTCTTT
TRBV7-8	-	TRBD2	TRBJ2-7	CASSLGTSGSYEQYF	TGTGCCAGCAGCTTAGGTACAAGCGGGAGCTACGAGCAGTACTTC
TRBV15	-	TRBD1	TRBJ1-1	CATRIHRGGAEAFF	TGTGCCACCCGTATCCACAGGGGTGGTGCTGAAGCTTTCTTT
TRBV19	-	TRBD2	TRBJ2-1	CASSKTSGMSSYNEQFF	TGTGCCAGTAGTAAGACTAGCGGTATGAGCTCCTACAATGAGCAGTTCTTC
TRBV28	-	-	TRBJ2-7	CASENSGTLDEQYF	TGTGCCAGCGAAAATAGCGGAACCCTCGACGAGCAGTACTTC
TRBV15	-	TRBD1	TRBJ1-1	CATSREGTGNTEAFF	TGTGCCACCAGCAGAGAGGGGACAGGTAACACTGAAGCTTTCTTT
TRBV7-9	-	TRBD1	TRBJ1-4	CASSWGQGNEKLFF	TGTGCCAGCAGCTGGGGACAGGGGAATGAAAAACTGTTTTTT